Listed below are T cell receptor beta chains from one sample, sequenced in a study of T cells in localized non-small cell lung cancer. TCRdb keeps only in-frame clones here, not all; method: immunoSEQ multiplex PCR. In the table there are nearly 25,000 clones, roughly 86% of which are singletons. This specimen was peripheral blood, taken before any cancer treatment. The receptors stem from a male donor older than 55 with stage II squamous cell lung carcinoma. Each CDR3 is given with its conserved first and last residue. The D gene is left open where the match is weak.

V gene	J gene	D gene	CDR3 protein
TRBV7-2	TRBJ2-1	.	CASSFGPSSYNEQFF
TRBV19	TRBJ1-2	.	CASSRSESYGYTF
TRBV6-7	TRBJ2-1	TRBD2	CASSYHPGLAGGPVRNEQFF
TRBV7-2	TRBJ1-4	TRBD1	CASSLNTGGWWDEKLFF
TRBV5-6	TRBJ2-3	TRBD2	CASSFGLAGADTQYF
TRBV19	TRBJ1-2	.	CASSGGRTNYGYTF
TRBV7-9	TRBJ1-1	TRBD1	CASSPLTGRNTEAFF
TRBV27	TRBJ1-3	.	CASSPRRDTRSGNTIYF
TRBV18	TRBJ1-1	.	CASSDNTLNTEAFF
TRBV5-6	TRBJ1-1	.	CASSSTRTPNTEAFF
TRBV27	TRBJ2-7	.	CASSSIGRQYF
TRBV2	TRBJ2-1	.	CASSEALTGEQFF
TRBV7-8	.	TRBD2	CASSSGTSLAYEQYF
TRBV7-2	TRBJ1-2	TRBD1	CASSLAGTGHDGYTF
TRBV5-8	TRBJ2-7	TRBD1	CASSSRTGLGSYEQYF
TRBV6-4	TRBJ2-1	TRBD2	CASSELAGGPNEQFF
TRBV29-1	TRBJ2-2	.	CSVMGGRDYDTGELFF
TRBV7-8	TRBJ1-2	TRBD1	CASSLVGGRGQSGYTF
TRBV28	TRBJ2-1	.	CASSPTSRSYNEQFF
TRBV2	TRBJ2-7	.	CASTRAQVYEQYF
TRBV7-2	TRBJ1-3	.	CASSLGTDSSGNTIYF
TRBV27	TRBJ2-4	TRBD2	CASGGTREIQYF
TRBV7-9	TRBJ2-3	.	CASSPQPQGLDTQYF
TRBV18	TRBJ1-1	TRBD1	CASSDQGQLNTEAFF
TRBV4-1	TRBJ2-7	TRBD2	CASSLGTSVNEQYF
TRBV6-6	TRBJ1-1	TRBD1	CAASQGQMNTEAFF
TRBV6-5	TRBJ2-3	.	CASSYGLSTDTQYF
TRBV7-6	TRBJ2-7	.	CASSLAIRGQISYEQYF
TRBV5-5	TRBJ2-1	.	CASSLVIRVEQFF
TRBV6-1	TRBJ2-7	.	CASSEEGDRSGTIRSYEQYF
TRBV28	TRBJ2-7	TRBD2	CASRLTSGRIYEQYF
TRBV15	TRBJ2-3	.	CATSGDAGRSTDTQYF
TRBV7-8	TRBJ1-1	TRBD1	CASRQGTGDITEAFF
TRBV4-2	TRBJ2-2	.	CASSVRGGGNTGELFF
TRBV18	TRBJ1-1	.	CASSPRRAENTEAFF
TRBV7-2	TRBJ2-5	TRBD2	CASSWGTSGPSQETQYF
TRBV30	TRBJ1-1	.	CAWTGALNTEAFF
TRBV21-1	TRBJ2-5	.	CASSKPRGDQETQYF
TRBV19	TRBJ2-7	.	CASSMMRASEQYF
TRBV4-1	TRBJ1-2	.	CASSQDLIANYGYTF
TRBV27	TRBJ1-2	TRBD1	CASSPYTGEDGYTF
TRBV10-3	TRBJ1-2	TRBD1	CAISSGGGDGYTF
TRBV19	TRBJ1-2	.	CASRDRDNSNYGYTF
TRBV11-3	TRBJ1-3	TRBD1	CASSPGQGPGNTIYF
TRBV5-6	TRBJ2-1	.	CASSLVGQLNEQFF
TRBV19	TRBJ1-1	TRBD1	CARRVLWTGLTAEAFF
TRBV5-8	TRBJ1-5	.	CASSLYDQPQHF
TRBV19	TRBJ1-5	TRBD1	CASSPPGTGYQPQHF
TRBV11-3	TRBJ2-1	.	CASSLGPGSYNEQFF
TRBV7-9	TRBJ2-3	TRBD1	CASSLLETGSTDTQYF